Below are 30 T cell receptor beta chains sequenced from a single sample in a study of blood T cells in healthy people across ages. Primers used in a second PCR of roughly 6 to 12 cycles were a sample-barcoded 5' primer and a J-beta primer mix. TCRdb re-derived calls from the 5' RACE reads in MiXCR, one entry per CDR3 protein. The sample records about 570,000 distinct CDR3 sequences, 27% being singletons. The specimen sequenced was blood. These receptors were collected from a woman in her seventies in good health.

This clonotype was observed a few times. The V call is TRBV20-1, the J call TRBJ1-1; TRBD1 agrees at 7 bases. This CDR3 spans 13 amino acids. The ends lost 7 bases at V and 0 bases at J; junction bases unmatched: 5. Germline V CDR1 and CDR2: DFQATT, SNEGSKA (reference sequence). DNA for the CDR3: TGCAGTGTTAGGGGGCAGCTGAACACTGAAGCTTTCTTT. It is translated as CSVRGQLNTEAFF.

The chain combines TRBV15 with TRBJ1-1; D perhaps matches TRBD1 (5 bases). Trimming took 3 bases from V and 1 from J, leaving 6 bases between them. The CDR3 loop spans 13 amino acids. The V gene's germline CDR1 is LNHNV and CDR2 YYDKDF (reference sequence). The CDR3, as DNA: TGTGCCACCAGCAGGGGGGGGAACACTGAAGCTTTCTTT. Its protein is CATSRGGNTEAFF. Based on the CDR3 plus reference TRBV15 and TRBJ1-1, the full variable domain is DAMVIQNPRYQVTQFGKPVTLSCSQTLNHNVMYWYQQKSSQAPKLLFHYYDKDFNNEADTPDNFQSRRPNTSFCFLDIRSPGLGDTAMYLCATSRGGNTEAFFGQGTRLTVV.

This clonotype was found a few times. The genes are TRBV5-1 and TRBJ2-6, with unresolved D. The ends were cut back, 2 bases at V and 4 bases at J, with 4 bases in the middle. The CDR3 is made up of 13 amino acids. In germline, CDR1 is SGHRS, CDR2 YFSETQ. The CDR3 spells CASSFRGANVLTF. CDR3 coding DNA: TGCGCCAGCAGCTTTCGGGGGGCCAACGTCCTGACTTTC.

J is TRBJ2-7 and V is TRBV20-1; either TRBD1 or TRBD2 may supply D (5 bases each). The ends were cut back, 2 bases at V and 0 bases at J, with 14 bases in the middle. This CDR3 is built from 15 residues. From germline, CDR1 is DFQATT and CDR2 SNEGSKA (reference sequence). The CDR3 DNA reads TGCAGTGCTAGAAAGGCAGGGAGTCCCTCCTACGAGCAGTACTTC. Translated: CSARKAGSPSYEQYF.

The V and J genes are TRBV20-1 and TRBJ2-7; 7 nucleotides match TRBD1. In germline, CDR1 is DFQATT, CDR2 SNEGSKA (reference sequence). Germline trimming cut 2 bases from V and 5 bases from J; bases unmatched to any gene: 3. The CDR3 has 12 amino acids. The CDR3 nucleotides are TGCAGTGCTAGACAGGGGGTGGACGAGCAGTACTTC. This gives the protein CSARQGVDEQYF.

This clonotype showed up just a few times. The junction does not match germline at one end; this may be a read error. The rearrangement links TRBV20-1 to TRBJ2-7; perhaps D is TRBD1 or TRBD2 (5 bases each). Germline V gives CDR1 DFQATT, CDR2 SNEGSKA (reference sequence). The CDR3 sequence is 14 residues long. This CDR3 is CSAVGDGFSYGQYF. CDR3 coding DNA: TGCAGTGCAGTTGGGGACGGGTTCTCCTACGGGCAGTACTTC.

The rearrangement uses TRBV5-1 and TRBJ1-1, with D perhaps TRBD1 (6 bases). The CDR3 is 14 amino acids. V lost 4 bases and J 4 bases, leaving 14 bases between the germline ends. CDR1 and CDR2 (germline): SGHRS, YFSETQ. In nucleotides, the CDR3 is TGCGCCAGCAGCACTGGACAGCAGGTCACTGAAGCTTTCTTT. Protein sequence: CASSTGQQVTEAFF.

The chain couples TRBV13 to TRBJ1-6; TRBD1 is a possible D gene (5 bases). The CDR3 is 14 amino acids. Germline V gene sequence: CDR1 PRHDT, CDR2 FYEKMQ (reference sequence). Trimming removed 2 bases from V and 7 bases from J, with 9 bases in between. DNA for the CDR3: TGTGCCAGCAGCTTAATGGCAGGGAATTCACCCCTCCACTTT. Translating gives CASSLMAGNSPLHF.

The chain uses TRBV5-1 and TRBJ2-1, with TRBD2 matching over 7 bases. The DNA end is a closer match to TRBJ2-5, so the J assignment may be wrong. The CDR3 runs 15 residues. CDR1 and CDR2 (germline): SGHRS, YFSETQ. The CDR3 is CASSLTLGGEETQYF. CDR3 DNA sequence: TGCGCCAGCAGCTTGACACTGGGGGGGGAAGAGACCCAGTACTTC.

This clonotype has only one observation. The rearrangement joins TRBV20-1 to TRBJ2-4, with D possibly being TRBD2 (6 bases). Germline V gene sequence: CDR1 DFQATT, CDR2 SNEGSKA (reference sequence). The CDR3 runs to 13 residues. V was pared by 0 bases and J by 8 bases, with 11 bases between. The CDR3 spells CSARDVGEDIQYF. The CDR3 nucleotides read TGCAGTGCTAGAGATGTGGGGGAGGACATTCAGTACTTC.

The chain combines TRBV20-1 with TRBJ2-5; a weak D match, TRBD1 (7 bases). The CDR3 consists of 18 residues. V was pared by 1 base and J by 0 bases, with 21 bases between. Germline V CDR1 and CDR2: DFQATT, SNEGSKA (reference sequence). The CDR3 here is CSARGTLVTGRYQETQYF. Here the CDR3 DNA reads TGCAGTGCTAGAGGTACCCTAGTGACAGGGAGGTACCAAGAGACCCAGTACTTC.

In this sample, this clonotype turned up once. The CDR3, as DNA: TGTGCCAGCAGCCCAGAGGCGGGGTCGGAAGCTTTCTTT. This sequence encodes CASSPEAGSEAFF. The genes are TRBV3-1 and TRBJ1-1; D gene unclear. The CDR3 has 13 amino acids. Looked up from germline, CDR1 is LGHDT and CDR2 is YNNKEL (reference sequence). The ends were cut back, 4 bases at V and 8 bases at J, with 14 bases in the middle.

This clonotype was seen a few times. This rearrangement joins TRBV5-1 to TRBJ2-1; D uncertain. V was pared by 0 bases and J by 4 bases, with 11 bases between. Germline V gives CDR1 SGHRS, CDR2 YFSETQ. The CDR3 loop spans 15 amino acids. CDR3 in DNA: TGCGCCAGCAGCTTGGGGGTACCTCTTTACAATGAGCAGTTCTTC. As protein: CASSLGVPLYNEQFF.

The chain recombines TRBV20-1 with TRBJ1-1, with 8 bases aligning to TRBD1. J was trimmed by 8 bases and V by 6 bases; bases with no gene match: 17. This CDR3 has 15 amino acids. Germline V lookup: CDR1 DFQATT, CDR2 SNEGSKA (reference sequence). The DNA for the CDR3 is TGCAGTGCCCTAGGCGGACAGGGTACGACTGCGGAAGCTTTCTTT. This gives the protein CSALGGQGTTAEAFF.

This clonotype occurred a few times. J is TRBJ1-3 and V is TRBV5-6; 10 nucleotides match TRBD1. The CDR3 is made up of 18 amino acids. CDR1 SGHDT and CDR2 YYEEEE come from the germline V gene. J lost 0 bases, V lost 3 bases, and 9 bases had no gene match. The CDR3 DNA is TGTGCCAGCAGCTCACCGGGACAGGGGCCTCTCTCTGGAAACACCATATATTTT. The encoded protein is CASSSPGQGPLSGNTIYF.

This chain joins TRBV3-1 and TRBJ1-2; D remains unclear. The CDR3 runs to 14 residues. Trimming pared 4 bases from V and 5 bases from J, leaving 14 bases between. Germline CDR1 LGHDT, CDR2 YNNKEL (reference sequence). CDR3 DNA sequence: TGTGCCAGCAGCCCTACGAGGTCGGCTTATGGCTACACCTTC. Its translation is CASSPTRSAYGYTF.

This clonotype has just a few counts. The chain couples TRBV5-1 to TRBJ2-4, with a tentative D call TRBD2 (7 bases). This CDR3 is 16 amino acids long. CDR1 is SGHRS, CDR2 YFSETQ, per germline. V dropped 1 base and J dropped 6 bases, with 17 bases sitting between them. The CDR3 bases are TGCGCCAGCAGCTTGTGGACTAGGGGGGTTGCAAACATTCAGTACTTC. Translated: CASSLWTRGVANIQYF.

The genes are TRBV7-2 and TRBJ2-1; 14 bases fit TRBD2. V lost 2 bases, J lost 10 bases, and 4 bases stayed unmatched. The germline CDR1 and CDR2 sequences are SGHTA and FQGNSA. The CDR3 covers 15 residues. CDR3: CASSLMTSGGVEQFF. In nucleotides, the CDR3 is TGTGCCAGCAGCTTAATGACTAGCGGGGGGGTGGAGCAGTTCTTC.

J is TRBJ2-5 and V is TRBV12-3 or TRBV12-4, with a possible D match to TRBD1 (5 bases). The J call may not be correct, given that the DNA end is closer to TRBJ2-1. The CDR3 consists of 13 residues. The CDR3 nucleotides are TGTGCCAGCAGCTGGGCAGGGTACAATGAGCAGTTCTTC. It specifies CASSWAGYNEQFF.

This clonotype was recorded many times. The chain carries TRBV5-6 and TRBJ1-2; D is possibly TRBD1 (5 bases). The CDR3 consists of 17 residues. CDR1 and CDR2 from the germline V gene are SGHDT and YYEEEE. Trimming shortened V by 4 bases and J by 0 bases, and 19 bases separated the two germline ends. DNA for the CDR3: TGTGCCAGCAGCCTCACGACCACCAGGGTTTCTAACTATGGCTACACCTTC. It is translated as CASSLTTTRVSNYGYTF.

This clonotype was seen more than once but under ten times. At one end the junction does not follow the germline gene, possibly because of a read error. The CDR3 loop is CAISALGGADYGYAF. CDR3 DNA sequence: TGTGCCATCAGTGCCCTCGGGGGGGCGGACTATGGCTACGCCTTC. The gene calls are TRBV10-3 and TRBJ1-2; a weak D match, TRBD1 (6 bases). Germline V gene sequence: CDR1 ENHRY, CDR2 SYGVKD. The CDR3 runs 15 residues.

The V gene is TRBV20-1, the J gene TRBJ2-5; TRBD2 matches 11 bases. The CDR3 covers 15 residues. Looked up from germline, CDR1 is DFQATT and CDR2 is SNEGSKA (reference sequence). With 0 bases clipped from V and 6 bases from J, the junction kept 6 bases outside the gene matches. For the CDR3, the DNA is TGCAGTGCTAGAGATTCCCTAGCGGGGGGACAGACCCAGTACTTC. Translation: CSARDSLAGGQTQYF.

This clonotype was counted a few times. The chain couples TRBV7-2 to TRBJ2-6, with D uncertain. The length of the CDR3 is 16 residues. Trimming took off 5 bases at V and 0 bases at J, with 11 bases between the two ends. Germline-derived CDR1 and CDR2 are SGHTA and FQGNSA. The CDR3 protein is CASSHGGVSGANVLTF. CDR3 sequence (DNA): TGTGCCAGCAGCCATGGTGGAGTCTCTGGGGCCAACGTCCTGACTTTC. The full variable domain, completed using reference TRBV7-2 and TRBJ2-6, is GAGVSQSPSNKVTEKGKDVELRCDPISGHTALYWYRQSLGQGLEFLIYFQGNSAPDKSGLPSDRFSAERTGGSVSTLTIQRTQQEDSAVYLCASSHGGVSGANVLTFGAGSRLTVL.

The V gene is TRBV4-3, the J gene TRBJ2-7; no firm D call. The V end was cut by 0 bases, the J end by 1 base, with 10 bases between. The CDR3 spans 15 residues. Per the germline V gene, CDR1 is LGHNA and CDR2 is YSLEER. In nucleotides, the CDR3 is TGCGCCAGCAGCCAAGATCCTTGGGCTTCCTACGAGCAGTACTTC. The encoded protein is CASSQDPWASYEQYF.

This clonotype was picked up a small number of times. V is TRBV7-2 and J is TRBJ2-1, with D hard to call. This CDR3 contains 16 residues. Trimming left V 1 base short and J 4 bases short, with 14 bases between. Looked up from germline, CDR1 is SGHTA and CDR2 is FQGNSA. CDR3 in amino acids: CASSLVGGPGYNEQFF. Here the CDR3 DNA reads TGTGCCAGCAGCTTAGTTGGTGGGCCTGGGTACAATGAGCAGTTCTTC.

This clonotype came up a few times. This chain uses TRBV7-2 with TRBJ2-5; 7 bases are shared with TRBD1. The J call is in doubt because the DNA end fits TRBJ2-7 better. Germline-derived CDR1 and CDR2 are SGHTA and FQGNSA. This CDR3 has 14 residues. CDR3 DNA sequence: TGTGCCAGCAGCTACCGGGACAGTCCTTACGAGCAGTACTTC. Protein product: CASSYRDSPYEQYF.

This clonotype was recorded a few times. The rearrangement joins TRBV29-1 to TRBJ2-2; 8 bases align to TRBD2. This CDR3 is 13 amino acids long. Germline assignment: CDR1 SQVTM and CDR2 ANQGSEA. The V segment lost 5 bases and the J segment 7 bases; nucleotides outside the gene matches: 6. Here the CDR3 DNA reads TGCAGCGTTTCCCGACTAGCGATCGGGGAGCTGTTTTTT. It encodes CSVSRLAIGELFF.

The chain carries TRBV25-1 and TRBJ2-5, with D perhaps given as TRBD1 or TRBD2 (6 bases each). The tail of the sequence fits TRBJ2-1 better, so the J call may be wrong. Germline loops: CDR1 MGHDK, CDR2 SYGVNS. This CDR3 comprises 15 residues. Written as DNA, the CDR3 is TGTGCCAGCAGTGAGTCACGCGGCAGGGGAGGTGAGCAGTTCTTC. It codes for CASSESRGRGGEQFF.

This chain links TRBV4-1 with TRBJ1-5; tentative D call: TRBD1 (5 bases). Trimming took 7 bases from V and 3 from J, leaving 25 bases between them. Germline CDR1 and CDR2: MGHRA and YSYEKL. The CDR3 consists of 18 residues. CDR3 bases: TGCGCCAGCACCCAGGCAGCCAACGGGGCCGGGGACAATCAGCCCCAGCATTTT. It encodes CASTQAANGAGDNQPQHF.

This chain links TRBV7-8 with TRBJ2-3; D might be TRBD1 (5 bases). The CDR3 is made up of 18 amino acids. Looked up from germline, CDR1 is SGHVS and CDR2 is FQNEAQ. The V gene lost 3 bases and the J gene lost 5 bases, with 24 bases spanning the gap. Written as DNA, the CDR3 is TGTGCCAGCAGCTTCCATGGGGCCTCTGTGTCCTTGGGAGATACGCAGTATTTT. Its protein product is CASSFHGASVSLGDTQYF.